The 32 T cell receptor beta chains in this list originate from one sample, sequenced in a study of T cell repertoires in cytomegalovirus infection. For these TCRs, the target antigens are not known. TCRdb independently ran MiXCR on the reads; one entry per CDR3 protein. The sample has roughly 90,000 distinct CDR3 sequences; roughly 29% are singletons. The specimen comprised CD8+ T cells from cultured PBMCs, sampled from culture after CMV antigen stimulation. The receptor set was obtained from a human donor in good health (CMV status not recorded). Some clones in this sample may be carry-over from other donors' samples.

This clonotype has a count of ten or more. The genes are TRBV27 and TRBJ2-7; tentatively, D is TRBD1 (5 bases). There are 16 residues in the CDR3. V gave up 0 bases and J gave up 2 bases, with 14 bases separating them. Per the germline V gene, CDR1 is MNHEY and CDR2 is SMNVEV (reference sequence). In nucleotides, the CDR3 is TGTGCCAGCAGTTTATCCCAGGGCCACTTCACCTACGAGCAGTACTTC. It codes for CASSLSQGHFTYEQYF.

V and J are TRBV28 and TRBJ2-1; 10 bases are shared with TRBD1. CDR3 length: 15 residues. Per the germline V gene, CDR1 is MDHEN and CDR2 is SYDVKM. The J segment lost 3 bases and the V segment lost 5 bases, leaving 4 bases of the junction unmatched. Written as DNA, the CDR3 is TGTGCCAGCAGTCCGGACAGGGGGTACTACAATGAGCAGTTCTTC. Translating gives CASSPDRGYYNEQFF. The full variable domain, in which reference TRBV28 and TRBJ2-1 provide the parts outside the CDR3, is DVKVTQSSRYLVKRTGEKVFLECVQDMDHENMFWYRQDPGLGLRLIYFSYDVKMKEKGDIPEGYSVSREKKERFSLILESASTNQTSMYLCASSPDRGYYNEQFFGPGTRLTVL.

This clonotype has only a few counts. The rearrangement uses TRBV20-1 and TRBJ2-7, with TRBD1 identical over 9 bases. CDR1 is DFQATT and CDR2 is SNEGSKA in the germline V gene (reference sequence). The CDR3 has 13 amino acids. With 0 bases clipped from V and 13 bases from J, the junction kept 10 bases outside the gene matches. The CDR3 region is CSARERPRDRAYF. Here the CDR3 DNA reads TGCAGTGCTAGAGAACGACCCCGGGACAGGGCCTACTTC.

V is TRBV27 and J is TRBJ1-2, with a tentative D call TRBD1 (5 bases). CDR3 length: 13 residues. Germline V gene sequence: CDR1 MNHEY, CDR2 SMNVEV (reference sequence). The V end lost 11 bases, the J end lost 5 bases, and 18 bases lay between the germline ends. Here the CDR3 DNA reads TGTGCCGCGGCGGCCGGGGCCTCTTATGGCTACACCTTC. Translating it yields CAAAAGASYGYTF.

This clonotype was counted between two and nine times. The CDR3 DNA reads as TGTGCCACCGAGAATCGGGAGGATACGCAGTATTTT. Its translation is CATENREDTQYF. The rearrangement links TRBV12-3 or TRBV12-4 to TRBJ2-3; tentatively, D is TRBD2 (6 bases). With 10 bases removed from V and 6 bases from J, the gap between germline ends came to 14 bases. The CDR3 loop spans 12 amino acids.

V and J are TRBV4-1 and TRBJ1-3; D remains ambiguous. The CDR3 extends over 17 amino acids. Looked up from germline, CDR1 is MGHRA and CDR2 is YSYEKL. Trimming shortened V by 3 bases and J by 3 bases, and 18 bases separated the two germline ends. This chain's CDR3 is CASSQVELSGSGNTIYF. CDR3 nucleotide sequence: TGCGCCAGCAGCCAGGTGGAATTGTCGGGAAGTGGAAACACCATATATTTT.

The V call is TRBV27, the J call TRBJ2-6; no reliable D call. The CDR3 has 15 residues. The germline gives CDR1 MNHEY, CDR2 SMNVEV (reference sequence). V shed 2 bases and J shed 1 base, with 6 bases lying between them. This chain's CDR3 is CASSLGPSGANVLTF. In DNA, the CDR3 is TGTGCCAGCAGTTTAGGTCCGTCTGGGGCCAACGTCCTGACTTTC. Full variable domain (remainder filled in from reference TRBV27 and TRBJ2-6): EAQVTQNPRYLITVTGKKLTVTCSQNMNHEYMSWYRQDPGLGLRQIYYSMNVEVTDKGDVPEGYKVSRKEKRNFPLILESPSPNQTSLYFCASSLGPSGANVLTFGAGSRLTVL.

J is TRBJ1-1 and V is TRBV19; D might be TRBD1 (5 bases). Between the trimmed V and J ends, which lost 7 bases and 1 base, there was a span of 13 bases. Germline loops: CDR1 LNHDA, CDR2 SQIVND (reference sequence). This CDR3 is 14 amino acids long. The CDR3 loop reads CASNLGGSNTEAFF. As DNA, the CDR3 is TGTGCCAGTAACCTGGGGGGTTCGAACACTGAAGCTTTCTTT.

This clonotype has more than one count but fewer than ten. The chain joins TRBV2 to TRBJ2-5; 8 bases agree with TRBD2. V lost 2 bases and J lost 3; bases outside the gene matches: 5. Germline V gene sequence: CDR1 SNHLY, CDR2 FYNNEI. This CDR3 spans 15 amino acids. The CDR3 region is CASSELRSGEETQYF. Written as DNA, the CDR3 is TGTGCCAGCAGTGAATTGCGTAGCGGGGAAGAGACCCAGTACTTC.

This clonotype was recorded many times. The CDR3 DNA reads TGTGCCAGCAGTTACTCCGGCCAAGAAGCTTTCTTT. It yields the protein CASSYSGQEAFF. The V and J genes are TRBV6-5 and TRBJ1-1; D gene ambiguous. V dropped 0 bases and J dropped 8 bases, with 7 bases sitting between them. Germline loops: CDR1 MNHEY, CDR2 SVGAGI. The CDR3 loop spans 12 amino acids.

CDR3 region: CASSFDSGYGYTF. The CDR3 DNA reads TGTGCCAGCAGTTTCGACTCTGGGTATGGCTACACCTTC. V gene TRBV12-3 or TRBV12-4 combines with J gene TRBJ1-2; the D is unclear. Trimming took off 3 bases at V and 5 bases at J, with 10 bases between the two ends. CDR3 length equals 13 residues.

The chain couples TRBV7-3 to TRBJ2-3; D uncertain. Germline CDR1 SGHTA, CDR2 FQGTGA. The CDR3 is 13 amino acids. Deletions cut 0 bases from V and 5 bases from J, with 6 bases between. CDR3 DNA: TGTGCCAGCAGCTTAACGGATGGAGATACGCAGTATTTT. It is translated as CASSLTDGDTQYF.

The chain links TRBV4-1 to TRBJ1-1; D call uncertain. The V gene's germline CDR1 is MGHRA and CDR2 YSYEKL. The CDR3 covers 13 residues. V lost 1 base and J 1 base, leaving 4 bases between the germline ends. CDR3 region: CASSQVWNTEAFF. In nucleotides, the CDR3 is TGCGCCAGCAGCCAAGTATGGAACACTGAAGCTTTCTTT.

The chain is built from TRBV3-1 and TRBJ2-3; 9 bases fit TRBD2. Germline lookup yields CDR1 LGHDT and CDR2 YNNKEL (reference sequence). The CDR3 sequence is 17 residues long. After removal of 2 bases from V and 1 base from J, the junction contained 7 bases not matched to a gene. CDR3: CASSQLRRLAGTDTQYF. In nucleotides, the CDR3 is TGTGCCAGCAGCCAACTCAGACGACTAGCGGGCACAGATACGCAGTATTTT.

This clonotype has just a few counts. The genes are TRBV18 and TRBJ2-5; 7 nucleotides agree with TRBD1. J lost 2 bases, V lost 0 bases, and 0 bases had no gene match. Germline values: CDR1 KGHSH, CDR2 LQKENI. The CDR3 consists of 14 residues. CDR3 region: CASSPPGQQETQYF. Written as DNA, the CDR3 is TGTGCCAGCTCACCACCGGGACAGCAAGAGACCCAGTACTTC.

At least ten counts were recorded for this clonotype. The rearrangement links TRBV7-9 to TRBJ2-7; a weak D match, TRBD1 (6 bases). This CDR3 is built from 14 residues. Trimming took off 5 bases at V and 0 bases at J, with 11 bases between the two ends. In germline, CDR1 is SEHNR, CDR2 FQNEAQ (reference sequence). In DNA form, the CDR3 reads TGTGCCAGCAGCCCGCGGACAGCCTCCTACGAGCAGTACTTC. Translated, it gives CASSPRTASYEQYF.

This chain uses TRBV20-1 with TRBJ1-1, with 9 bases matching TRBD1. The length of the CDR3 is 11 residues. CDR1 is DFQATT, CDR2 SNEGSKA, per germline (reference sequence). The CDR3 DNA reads TGCAGCCGGGACAGGGCGACTAAAGCTTTCTTT. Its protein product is CSRDRATKAFF.

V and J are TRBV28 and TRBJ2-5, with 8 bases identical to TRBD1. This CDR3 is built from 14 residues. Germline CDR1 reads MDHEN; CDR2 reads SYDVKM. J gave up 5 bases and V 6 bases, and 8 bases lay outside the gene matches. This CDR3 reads CASSSMTGEETQYF. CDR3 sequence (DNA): TGTGCCAGCAGCTCCATGACAGGGGAGGAGACCCAGTACTTC.

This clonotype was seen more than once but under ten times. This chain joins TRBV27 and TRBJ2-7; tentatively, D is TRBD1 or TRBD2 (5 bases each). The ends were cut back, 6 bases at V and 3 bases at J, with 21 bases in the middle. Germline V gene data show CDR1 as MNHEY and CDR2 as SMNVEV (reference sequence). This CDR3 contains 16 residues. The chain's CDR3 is CASRAGSVYTLYEQYF. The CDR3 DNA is TGTGCCAGCAGGGCAGGGAGTGTTTATACCCTCTACGAGCAGTACTTC.

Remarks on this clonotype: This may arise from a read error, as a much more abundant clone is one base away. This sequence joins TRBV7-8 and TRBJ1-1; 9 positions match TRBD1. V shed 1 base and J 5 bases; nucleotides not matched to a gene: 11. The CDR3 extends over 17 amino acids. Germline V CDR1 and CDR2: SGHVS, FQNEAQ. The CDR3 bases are TGTGCCAGCAGCTTAGGCCGGACAGGGGCTTTCACGACTGAAGCTTTCTTT. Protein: CASSLGRTGAFTTEAFF.

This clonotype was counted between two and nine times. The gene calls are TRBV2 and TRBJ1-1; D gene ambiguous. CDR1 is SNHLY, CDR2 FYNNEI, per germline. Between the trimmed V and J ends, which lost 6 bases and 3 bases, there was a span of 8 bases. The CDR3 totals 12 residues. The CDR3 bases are TGTGCCAGCAGGTACAGCGACACTGAAGCTTTCTTT. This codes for CASRYSDTEAFF.

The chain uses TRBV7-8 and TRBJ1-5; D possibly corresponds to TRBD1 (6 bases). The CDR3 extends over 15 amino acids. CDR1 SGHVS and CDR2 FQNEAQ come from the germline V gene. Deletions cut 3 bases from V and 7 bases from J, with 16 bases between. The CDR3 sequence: CASSLGRGIGQPQHF. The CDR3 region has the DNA TGTGCCAGCAGCTTGGGCAGGGGCATAGGGCAGCCCCAGCATTTT.

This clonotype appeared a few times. The DNA for the CDR3 is TGTGCCAGCAGTCCACCGGGGGAAGAGACCCAGTACTTC. Translation gives CASSPPGEETQYF. The chain recombines TRBV12-3 or TRBV12-4 with TRBJ2-5; D is possibly TRBD2 (6 bases). With 5 bases removed from V and 3 bases from J, the gap between germline ends came to 10 bases. The CDR3 is 13 residues long.

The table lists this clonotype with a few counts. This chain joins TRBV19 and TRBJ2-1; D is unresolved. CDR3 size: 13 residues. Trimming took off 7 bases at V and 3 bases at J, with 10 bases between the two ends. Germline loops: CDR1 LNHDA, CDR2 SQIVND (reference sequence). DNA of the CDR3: TGTGCCAGTAAACGGACCCTCTACAATGAGCAGTTCTTC. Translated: CASKRTLYNEQFF.

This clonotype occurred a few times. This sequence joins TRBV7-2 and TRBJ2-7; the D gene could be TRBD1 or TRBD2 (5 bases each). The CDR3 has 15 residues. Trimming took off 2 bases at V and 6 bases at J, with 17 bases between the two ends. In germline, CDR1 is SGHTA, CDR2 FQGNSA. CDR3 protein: CASSLTSGHGSEQYF. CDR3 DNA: TGTGCCAGCAGCTTAACGTCGGGGCATGGCTCCGAGCAGTACTTC.

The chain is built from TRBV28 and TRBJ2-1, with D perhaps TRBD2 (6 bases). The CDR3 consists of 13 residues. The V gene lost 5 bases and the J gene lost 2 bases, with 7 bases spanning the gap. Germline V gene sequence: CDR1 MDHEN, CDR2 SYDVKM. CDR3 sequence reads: CASSPGAYNEQFF. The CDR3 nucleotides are TGTGCCAGCAGTCCGGGGGCCTACAATGAGCAGTTCTTC.

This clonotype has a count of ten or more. CDR3 sequence: CASTLGEGARAKNIQYF. CDR3 coding DNA: TGTGCCAGCACCCTTGGGGAGGGGGCTCGCGCCAAAAACATTCAGTACTTC. This chain links TRBV12-3 or TRBV12-4 with TRBJ2-4; possibly TRBD1 or TRBD2 for D (7 bases each). The CDR3 is 17 amino acids. V was pared by 7 bases and J by 1 base, with 20 bases between.

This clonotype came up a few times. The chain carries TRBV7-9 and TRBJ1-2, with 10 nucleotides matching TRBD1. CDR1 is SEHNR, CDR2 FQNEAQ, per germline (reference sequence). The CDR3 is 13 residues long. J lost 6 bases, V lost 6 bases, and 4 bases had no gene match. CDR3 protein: CASRGQGKDGYTF. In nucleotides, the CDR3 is TGTGCCAGCAGGGGACAGGGGAAGGATGGCTACACCTTC.

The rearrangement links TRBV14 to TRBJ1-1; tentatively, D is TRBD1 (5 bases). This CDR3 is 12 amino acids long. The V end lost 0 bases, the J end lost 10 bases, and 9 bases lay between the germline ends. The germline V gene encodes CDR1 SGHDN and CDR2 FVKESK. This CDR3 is CASSQEMGGAFF. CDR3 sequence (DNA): TGTGCCAGCAGCCAAGAAATGGGGGGAGCTTTCTTT.

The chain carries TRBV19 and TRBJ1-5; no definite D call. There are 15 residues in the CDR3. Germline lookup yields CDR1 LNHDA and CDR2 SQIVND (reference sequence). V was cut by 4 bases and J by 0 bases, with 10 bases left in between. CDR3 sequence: CASSTQWYSNQPQHF. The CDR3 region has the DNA TGTGCCAGTAGTACCCAGTGGTATAGCAATCAGCCCCAGCATTTT.

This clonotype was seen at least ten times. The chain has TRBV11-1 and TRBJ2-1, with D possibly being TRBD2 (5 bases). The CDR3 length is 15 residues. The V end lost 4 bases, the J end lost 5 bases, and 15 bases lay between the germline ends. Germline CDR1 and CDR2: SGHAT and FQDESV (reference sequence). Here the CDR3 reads CASSSNGGRDNEQFF. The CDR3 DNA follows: TGTGCCAGCAGCTCCAACGGCGGGCGGGACAATGAGCAGTTCTTC.

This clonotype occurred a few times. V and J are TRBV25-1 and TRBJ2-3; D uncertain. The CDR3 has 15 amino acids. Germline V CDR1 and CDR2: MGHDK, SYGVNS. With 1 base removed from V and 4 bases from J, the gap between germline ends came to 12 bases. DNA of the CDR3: TGTGCCAGCAGTGAATTCAGACGGTTACCAGATACGCAGTATTTT. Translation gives CASSEFRRLPDTQYF.